The present TCR beta chain was sequenced within a study of CD8+ T cells in alopecia areata. Study-level findings and limits: Lesional scalp, especially alopecia totalis/universalis, showed higher clonality than normal scalp. Besides other cells, scalp samples also yield sequences of resident alphabeta T cells from normal skin.

The sorting of PBMCs gave CD4+ and CD8+ T cells. Germline values: CDR1 SGHNT, CDR2 YYREEE (reference sequence). V trimming: 2 bases; J trimming: 9 bases; junction bases outside the gene matches: 13. CDR3 length: 17 amino acids. Details on this clone: The antigen remains undetermined.

Extracted from the samples, RNA was reverse transcribed into cDNA to serve as the sequencing template. Assay used: immunoSEQ multiplex PCR; TCRdb lists only in-frame clones, some missing. Of 100,000 to 150,000 clones in the sample, roughly 61% were seen once. The source material was CD4+ T cells sorted from blood, sampled at week 0. The chain carries TRBV5-4 and TRBJ2-1; 11 bases match TRBD2. The clonotype was recovered from a human donor with alopecia areata. Here the CDR3 reads CASSFSPTSGKGSEQFF. The DNA of the CDR3 is TGTGCCAGCAGCTTTAGTCCGACTAGCGGGAAAGGCAGTGAGCAGTTCTTC.